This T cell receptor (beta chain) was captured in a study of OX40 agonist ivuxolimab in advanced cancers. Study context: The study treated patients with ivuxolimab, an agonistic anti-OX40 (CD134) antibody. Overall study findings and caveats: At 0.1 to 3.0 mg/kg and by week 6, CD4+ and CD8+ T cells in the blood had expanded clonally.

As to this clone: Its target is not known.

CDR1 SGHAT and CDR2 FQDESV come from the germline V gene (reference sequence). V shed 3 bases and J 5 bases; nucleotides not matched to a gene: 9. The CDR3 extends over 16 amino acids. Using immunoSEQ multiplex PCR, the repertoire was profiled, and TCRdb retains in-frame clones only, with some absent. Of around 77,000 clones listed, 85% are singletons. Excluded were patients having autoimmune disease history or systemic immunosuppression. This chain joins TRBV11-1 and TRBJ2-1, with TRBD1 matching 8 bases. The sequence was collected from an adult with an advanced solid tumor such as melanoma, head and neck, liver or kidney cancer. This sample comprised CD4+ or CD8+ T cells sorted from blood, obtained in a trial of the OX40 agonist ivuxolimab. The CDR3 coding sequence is TGTGCCAGCAGCTTGGCTCTCGGGACAGGAAACAATGAGCAGTTCTTC. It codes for CASSLALGTGNNEQFF.